This paragraph reports one TCR beta chain. The target antigen is unknown. Other DNA sequences in this specimen translate into the identical CDR3. The entry originates in a study of shared clonotypes between healthy human individuals. Regarding the study as a whole: Genetic and exposure-history diversity was limited by the few donors. Sequencing of the sorted subsets was shown by rarefaction to be incomplete despite large depth.

The CDR3 has 15 residues. Germline V gives CDR1 SGHDT, CDR2 YYEEEE. V gave up 2 bases and J gave up 1 base, with 9 bases separating them. Libraries were prepared by immunoSEQ multiplex PCR; TCRdb keeps only in-frame clonotypes and omits some of them. The sample lists 2 million to 2.5 million clones; 90% to 96% were seen once. Sequencing was performed on naive CD4+ T cells sorted from blood. Described subset: CD45RA+ positively selected. The origin of this receptor is a man between 18 and 35 years old in good health. The chain recombines TRBV5-6 with TRBJ2-2, with D unclear. CDR3 sequence (DNA): TGTGCCAGCAGCTTAGGGCAGGTGAACACCGGGGAGCTGTTTTTT. Encoded protein: CASSLGQVNTGELFF.